Listed below are T cell receptor beta chains from one sample, sequenced in a study of shared clonotypes between healthy human individuals. This table comes from immunoSEQ multiplex PCR, and its TCRdb copy is limited to in-frame clones, with some not included. The sample lists some 740,000 clones; over 90% were seen once. Sequencing was carried out using naive CD8+ T cells sorted from blood. The receptors derive from a man aged 25 to 45 in good health. Each CDR3 is given with its conserved first and last residue. A D gene is named only where the DNA matches it firmly. Clone sizes are given selectively: once, few, many, or a class where the clone is expanded.

v_gene	j_gene	d_gene	abundance	CDR3aa	CDR3nt
TRBV7-9	TRBJ2-4	-	-	CASSLGGVAKNIQYF	TGTGCCAGCAGCTTAGGCGGGGTAGCCAAAAACATTCAGTACTTC
TRBV9	TRBJ2-1	TRBD2	once	CASSVATLADDYNEQFF	TGTGCCAGCAGCGTAGCTACTCTAGCGGACGACTACAATGAGCAGTTCTTC
TRBV6-5	TRBJ2-1	TRBD2	-	CASNQRLAAYNEQFF	TGTGCCAGCAACCAACGACTAGCTGCGTACAATGAGCAGTTCTTC
TRBV10-1	TRBJ2-2	-	-	CASSETVGKTGELFF	TGCGCCAGCAGTGAAACGGTCGGAAAAACCGGGGAGCTGTTTTTT
TRBV25-1	TRBJ2-1	TRBD2	once	CASSQSGRVYEQFF	TGTGCCAGCAGTCAAAGCGGGAGGGTCTATGAGCAGTTCTTC
TRBV6-1	TRBJ2-3	-	-	CASRGRTDTQYF	TGTGCCAGCCGGGGCAGAACAGATACGCAGTATTTT
TRBV7-8	TRBJ1-3	-	-	CASSLAREYRNPNTIYF	TGTGCCAGCAGCTTAGCCCGGGAGTACAGGAACCCAAACACCATATATTTT
TRBV7-9	TRBJ2-4	-	-	CASSLEWSGHGENIQYF	TGTGCCAGCAGCTTAGAATGGTCAGGCCATGGCGAAAACATTCAGTACTTC
TRBV28	TRBJ2-7	TRBD1	-	CASSNRDRSLPYEQYF	TGTGCCAGCAGTAATAGGGACAGAAGCCTTCCCTACGAGCAGTACTTC
TRBV15	TRBJ1-2	-	-	CATSRSGSLGYGYTF	TGTGCCACCAGCAGATCAGGGAGTCTAGGCTATGGCTACACCTTC
TRBV25-1	TRBJ1-1	-	-	CASVPGVIRDTEAFF	TGTGCCAGCGTCCCGGGGGTCATTCGGGACACTGAAGCTTTCTTT
TRBV6-1	TRBJ2-3	-	-	CASSEDVDTQYF	TGTGCCAGCAGTGAAGATGTAGATACGCAGTATTTT
TRBV11-2	TRBJ2-1	-	-	CASSLDSNEQFF	TGTGCCAGCAGCTTAGACAGCAATGAGCAGTTCTTC
TRBV6-5	TRBJ2-5	TRBD1	-	CASSYVGTGLETQYF	TGTGCCAGCAGTTACGTCGGGACAGGGTTAGAGACCCAGTACTTC
TRBV4-1	TRBJ2-1	TRBD2	few	CASSPGLAGNEQFF	TGCGCCAGCAGCCCTGGACTAGCTGGCAATGAGCAGTTCTTC
TRBV27	TRBJ2-1	-	-	CASSLGRESEQFF	TGTGCCAGCAGTTTAGGGAGAGAGAGTGAGCAGTTCTTC
TRBV29-1	TRBJ2-2	TRBD2	-	CSVEGLARTGELFF	TGCAGCGTTGAGGGACTAGCCCGAACCGGGGAGCTGTTTTTT
TRBV27	TRBJ2-7	TRBD2	-	CASSSYSLAGGPTFYEQYF	TGTGCCAGCAGTTCCTACAGCCTAGCGGGAGGGCCGACTTTCTACGAGCAGTACTTC
TRBV14	TRBJ2-7	TRBD1	few	CASSLTGVGSYEQYF	TGTGCCAGCAGCCTAACAGGGGTAGGATCCTACGAGCAGTACTTC
TRBV2	TRBJ2-7	-	-	CASRGAPYEQYF	TGTGCCAGCAGGGGGGCTCCCTACGAGCAGTACTTC
TRBV27	TRBJ2-1	TRBD1	-	CASSLKGRQGEEQFF	TGTGCCAGCAGTTTAAAGGGTCGCCAGGGGGAAGAGCAGTTCTTC
TRBV7-9	TRBJ1-2	TRBD1	few	CASSLVGQAYGYTF	TGTGCCAGCAGCTTAGTTGGACAGGCCTATGGCTACACCTTC
TRBV11-2	TRBJ2-1	-	-	CASSFEAYNEQFF	TGTGCCAGCAGCTTCGAGGCCTACAATGAGCAGTTCTTC
TRBV6-1	TRBJ1-5	-	-	CASSEPPQGRGNQPQHF	TGTGCCAGCAGTGAACCCCCCCAAGGACGGGGCAATCAGCCCCAGCATTTT
TRBV5-4	TRBJ2-7	-	-	CASSPGTYEQYF	TGTGCCAGCAGCCCGGGCACCTACGAGCAGTACTTC
TRBV4-3	TRBJ2-6	TRBD2	-	CASSQDYRGEHLTF	TGCGCCAGCAGCCAAGATTATCGGGGGGAGCACCTGACTTTC
TRBV2	TRBJ1-2	TRBD1	once	CASKIGQGNYGYTF	TGTGCCAGCAAGATAGGACAGGGCAACTATGGCTACACCTTC
TRBV27	TRBJ2-1	-	-	CASSLPHREQFF	TGTGCCAGCAGTTTGCCCCACCGTGAGCAGTTCTTC
TRBV29-1	TRBJ2-2	TRBD2	-	CSVEGEPSGNTGELFF	TGCAGCGTTGAGGGGGAGCCTAGCGGGAACACCGGGGAGCTGTTTTTT
TRBV29-1	TRBJ1-1	TRBD1	-	CSVEGGSTGAFENTEAFF	TGCAGCGTTGAAGGGGGGAGTACAGGGGCGTTTGAGAACACTGAAGCTTTCTTT
TRBV27	TRBJ2-7	-	-	CASSLSPGGTGEQYF	TGTGCCAGCAGTTTATCTCCTGGCGGGACGGGCGAGCAGTACTTC
TRBV28	TRBJ2-7	TRBD2	few	CAISGTPYEQYF	TGTGCCATTAGCGGGACCCCCTACGAGCAGTACTTC
TRBV5-6	TRBJ1-2	-	-	CASSLVDSAYGYTF	TGTGCCAGCAGCTTGGTGGACAGTGCCTATGGCTACACCTTC
TRBV29-1	TRBJ2-1	-	-	CSVEGLGKVYNEQFF	TGCAGCGTTGAAGGACTAGGGAAGGTATACAATGAGCAGTTCTTC
TRBV29-1	TRBJ2-7	TRBD2	-	CSVDSSGRGGTYEQYF	TGCAGCGTTGATTCTAGCGGGAGAGGGGGGACCTACGAGCAGTACTTC
TRBV27	TRBJ2-1	TRBD2	-	CASSFLGLAGVRWGEQFF	TGTGCCAGCAGTTTCCTCGGACTAGCGGGAGTTCGTTGGGGTGAGCAGTTCTTC
TRBV29-1	TRBJ2-2	-	-	CSVDTGGNTGELFF	TGCAGCGTTGATACCGGGGGGAACACCGGGGAGCTGTTTTTT
TRBV14	TRBJ2-1	TRBD2	-	CASSPGTSNYNEQFF	TGTGCCAGCAGCCCAGGGACTAGTAACTACAATGAGCAGTTCTTC
TRBV5-1	TRBJ2-1	TRBD2	once	CASSSGGGPGGLGEQFF	TGCGCCAGCAGCTCCGGGGGGGGGCCGGGAGGACTTGGTGAGCAGTTCTTC
TRBV9	TRBJ2-1	TRBD2	-	CASNRGGSGYNEQFF	TGTGCCAGCAACAGAGGCGGGAGCGGGTACAATGAGCAGTTCTTC
TRBV4-1	TRBJ2-5	-	-	CASSQRETQYF	TGCGCCAGCAGCCAACGGGAGACCCAGTACTTC
TRBV7-8	TRBJ2-7	TRBD2	-	CASSLGGRGYEQYF	TGTGCCAGCAGCTTAGGCGGGAGGGGTTACGAGCAGTACTTC
TRBV27	TRBJ1-5	TRBD1	-	CASSQGQTSNQPQHF	TGTGCCAGCAGCCAGGGACAGACGAGCAATCAGCCCCAGCATTTT
TRBV2	TRBJ1-2	-	-	CASSRGDYGYTF	TGTGCCAGCTCCAGGGGTGACTATGGCTACACCTTC
TRBV14	TRBJ2-7	-	-	CASSQVTIGGPYEQYF	TGTGCCAGCAGCCAAGTTACAATCGGCGGCCCCTACGAGCAGTACTTC